There are many counts of the clone carrying this T cell receptor beta chain. Its antigen is still unknown. The data derive from a study of Graves' ophthalmopathy and Graves' hyperthyroidism. Diagnosis was based on clinical symptoms, serum thyroxine, TRAb, thyroid ultrasound and orbital computed tomography. As the starting material, more than 8 ml of fresh peripheral blood yielded the PBMCs. The authors amplified TCR beta CDR3 regions from RNA transcripts. RT-PCR was first run with HTBI primers, then multiplex PCR in a second round. TCRdb processed the multiplex PCR reads anew with MiXCR; each CDR3 protein has one entry. The repertoire has roughly 230,000 distinct CDR3 sequences, roughly a fifth of them found once; the top ten carry approximately 40%. Whole-study findings and limits: The model predicted progression of ophthalmopathy with a sensitivity of roughly 66%, and its specificity was about 72%. Thyroid clonotypes that were expanded above 0.001 frequency mostly also appeared in blood.

The length of the CDR3 is 14 residues. The V end lost 6 bases, the J end lost 5 bases, and 16 bases lay between the germline ends. The receptor's source is a woman between 50 and 59 years old with Graves' ophthalmopathy. This sequence joins TRBV12-3 or TRBV12-4 and TRBJ2-5, with D tentatively TRBD1 (6 bases). What was sequenced was peripheral blood. In DNA, the CDR3 is TGTGCCAGCAGCCCAACAGGGCCGGGGGAGACCCAGTACTTC. It translates to CASSPTGPGETQYF.